The clone carrying this T cell receptor (beta chain) was seen a single time. An amount of RNA that ranged from roughly 0.5 to 1 ug was reverse transcribed with random hexamers. An immunoSEQ multiplex PCR generated amplified TCR beta CDR3 products spanning 54 Vbeta and 13 Jbeta. TCRdb re-called the immunoSEQ multiplex PCR reads with MiXCR, one entry per CDR3 protein. The sample holds approximately 230,000 distinct CDR3 sequences; roughly 93% are singletons and the top ten take 0.07% to 0.09%. The data derive from a study of CD8 T cells in Susac syndrome. Sequencing of TCR beta drew on CD8+ and CD4+ T cells from blood. Material for sequencing was CD4+ T cells from PBMCs. The receptor's source is a human donor with multiple sclerosis.

The CDR3 protein is CSPRRDRAFNEQFF. The CDR3 bases are TGCAGTCCCCGGAGAGATAGGGCTTTCAATGAGCAGTTCTTC. The rearrangement joins TRBV20-1 to TRBJ2-1; no definite D call. This CDR3 contains 14 residues. Germline V gene data show CDR1 as DFQATT and CDR2 as SNEGSKA (reference sequence). V was shortened by 8 bases and J by 6 bases, with 20 bases between the two germline ends.